The 21 T cell receptor beta chains reported below all come from one sample, sequenced in a study of blood T cell repertoires in COVID-19. Method: immunoSEQ multiplex PCR; TCRdb's copy keeps in-frame clones and lacks some. The sample shows approximately 200,000 clones, 70% to 90% of them seen only once. Sequenced sample: peripheral blood. These receptors all stem from a man aged 25 to 45 with COVID-19, enrolled during active disease.

This clone was seen a single time. V usage is TRBV30 and J usage is TRBJ1-5; 10 nucleotides line up with TRBD1. Germline CDR1 reads GTSNPN; CDR2 reads SVGIG (reference sequence). The CDR3 has 19 amino acids. The V and J ends lost 0 bases and 2 bases, in that order; junction bases with no gene match: 13. The CDR3, as DNA: TGTGCCTGGAGTGTACTAAGGACAGGGGGAAGTAGGGGCAATCAGCCCCAGCATTTT. Amino acids: CAWSVLRTGGSRGNQPQHF.

There are a few counts of this clone. The V gene is TRBV18, the J gene TRBJ2-1; 9 bases align to TRBD1. The germline V gene encodes CDR1 KGHSH and CDR2 LQKENI. J was trimmed by 5 bases and V by 3 bases; bases with no gene match: 5. The length of the CDR3 is 15 residues. The DNA of the CDR3 is TGTGCCAGCTCACCGCCAACAGGGGGCAACAATGAGCAGTTCTTC. Its protein product is CASSPPTGGNNEQFF.

CDR3 bases: TGTGCCAGCAGTTTATACCGGGGAAATGAAAAACTGTTTTTT. It codes for CASSLYRGNEKLFF. The V gene is TRBV28, the J gene TRBJ1-4; D gene unclear. Germline CDR1 and CDR2: MDHEN and SYDVKM. The CDR3 sequence is 14 residues long. Trimming took off 1 base at V and 5 bases at J, with 8 bases between the two ends.

The genes are TRBV4-3 and TRBJ1-2; no definite D call. V was pared by 0 bases and J by 4 bases, with 12 bases between. Per the germline V gene, CDR1 is LGHNA and CDR2 is YSLEER. This CDR3 comprises 15 residues. The CDR3: CASSQDRTGGYGYTF. CDR3 DNA: TGCGCCAGCAGCCAAGATCGTACGGGAGGCTATGGCTACACCTTC.

This chain uses TRBV9 with TRBJ2-5; D uncertain. Trimming removed 0 bases at V and 1 base at J, with 10 bases between. Germline CDR1 and CDR2: SGDLS and YYNGEE. The CDR3 has 15 residues. For the CDR3, the DNA is TGTGCCAGCAGCGTAGCCGTGACACCCCAAGAGACCCAGTACTTC. Protein sequence: CASSVAVTPQETQYF.

The rearrangement uses TRBV27 and TRBJ1-3, with 8 bases matching TRBD1. With V trimmed by 4 bases and J by 2 bases, 10 bases remained unmatched. This CDR3 has 17 amino acids. CDR1 and CDR2 from the germline V gene are MNHEY and SMNVEV (reference sequence). The CDR3 loop is CASSSRTGRAPGNTIYF. For the CDR3, the DNA is TGTGCCAGCAGTTCCCGGACAGGGAGGGCGCCTGGAAACACCATATATTTT.

The V call is TRBV5-1, the J call TRBJ1-2; 7 nucleotides line up with TRBD1. CDR1 and CDR2 (germline): SGHRS, YFSETQ. The CDR3 consists of 14 residues. Unmatched junction bases numbered 7, after V lost 4 bases and J lost 4 bases. This CDR3 reads CASSLRQGGYGYTF. CDR3 nucleotide sequence: TGCGCCAGCAGCCTTCGACAGGGAGGCTATGGCTACACCTTC.

V is TRBV2 and J is TRBJ1-1, with 10 bases lining up with TRBD1. CDR3 size: 14 residues. With V trimmed by 6 bases and J by 3 bases, 4 bases remained unmatched. Germline CDR1 reads SNHLY; CDR2 reads FYNNEI. CDR3 protein: CASSWDRGYTEAFF. Written as DNA, the CDR3 is TGTGCCAGCAGCTGGGACAGGGGCTACACTGAAGCTTTCTTT.

This clone was counted once. The gene calls are TRBV6-5 and TRBJ1-2; D is perhaps TRBD1 (5 bases). Trimming removed 5 bases at V and 1 base at J, with 11 bases between. In germline, CDR1 is MNHEY, CDR2 SVGAGI. The CDR3 is 14 residues long. CDR3 sequence (DNA): TGTGCCAGCAGTCTCACGACAGTTAACTATGGCTACACCTTC. Translation: CASSLTTVNYGYTF.

The chain joins TRBV11-3 to TRBJ2-7, with 9 bases lining up with TRBD2. CDR3 length equals 15 residues. J gave up 4 bases and V 5 bases, and 9 bases lay outside the gene matches. From germline, CDR1 is SGHNT and CDR2 YENEEA. In nucleotides, the CDR3 is TGTGCCAGCAGCGATGGATTAGCGGGAGCTTACGAGCAGTACTTC. Protein product: CASSDGLAGAYEQYF. Looking up the rest from reference TRBV11-3 and TRBJ2-7 gives the full variable domain: EAGVVQSPRYKIIEKKQPVAFWCNPISGHNTLYWYLQNLGQGPELLIRYENEEAVDDSQLPKDRFSAERLKGVDSTLKIQPAELGDSAVYLCASSDGLAGAYEQYFGPGTRLTVT.

This clone has more than one count but fewer than ten. The V gene is TRBV2, the J gene TRBJ2-1; 11 bases match TRBD2. Trimming cost V 6 bases and J 9 bases; bases outside gene matches: 16. The CDR3 spans 17 residues. Germline V gives CDR1 SNHLY, CDR2 FYNNEI. The CDR3, as DNA: TGTGCCAGCAGGAGCCCTGAGATGACTAGCGGGGTAACTGAGCAGTTCTTC. Translation gives CASRSPEMTSGVTEQFF.

This rearrangement joins TRBV7-8 to TRBJ1-4; 7 bases are shared with TRBD1. V trimming: 0 bases; J trimming: 4 bases; junction bases outside the gene matches: 5. CDR3 length equals 16 residues. Germline CDR1 SGHVS, CDR2 FQNEAQ. The CDR3 protein is CASSLARTGRNEKLFF. The CDR3 nucleotides read TGTGCCAGCAGCTTAGCCAGGACAGGCCGTAATGAAAAACTGTTTTTT.

The rearrangement joins TRBV23-1 to TRBJ1-2; a possible D gene is TRBD1 (5 bases). TRBV23-1 is recorded as an ORF, its role being uncertain. This CDR3 has 15 residues. V was pared by 6 bases and J by 8 bases, with 22 bases between. CDR3 loop: CASSPGGTGRLGYTF. The CDR3, as DNA: TGCGCCAGCAGCCCCGGCGGGACCGGACGTCTGGGCTACACCTTC.

The chain recombines TRBV30 with TRBJ1-6; maybe TRBD1 (6 bases). Germline lookup yields CDR1 GTSNPN and CDR2 SVGIG (reference sequence). The CDR3 spans 15 residues. V lost 3 bases, J lost 7 bases, and 16 bases lay in between. CDR3 protein: CAWSPLPGTNSPLHF. CDR3 DNA sequence: TGTGCCTGGAGCCCTCTTCCAGGGACAAATTCACCCCTCCACTTT.

The V gene is TRBV3-1 (or the pseudogene TRBV3-2), the J gene TRBJ1-3; TRBD1 matches at 8 bases. CDR3 length: 17 residues. Unmatched junction bases numbered 8, after V lost 4 bases and J lost 0 bases. Germline values: CDR1 LGHDT, CDR2 YNNKEL (reference sequence). CDR3 in DNA: TGTGCCAGCAGCCTATGGGACAGGAGCTTCTCTGGAAACACCATATATTTT. Translation: CASSLWDRSFSGNTIYF.

The chain links TRBV5-6 to TRBJ2-5; 10 bases map to TRBD2. This CDR3 spans 17 amino acids. The J segment lost 0 bases and the V segment lost 3 bases, leaving 8 bases of the junction unmatched. Germline V lookup: CDR1 SGHDT, CDR2 YYEEEE. The DNA for the CDR3 is TGTGCCAGCAGCTCTCTTCTAGCGGGAGAGTACCAAGAGACCCAGTACTTC. Residues: CASSSLLAGEYQETQYF.

The chain has TRBV7-2 and TRBJ2-7, with a possible D match to TRBD2 (5 bases). The V end was cut by 0 bases, the J end by 2 bases, with 14 bases between. Germline CDR1 and CDR2: SGHTA and FQGNSA. The CDR3 is 16 amino acids. DNA of the CDR3: TGTGCCAGCAGCTTAGCAAGAGGCGGGTTGACCTACGAGCAGTACTTC. It encodes CASSLARGGLTYEQYF.

The CDR3 is CASSFAGTFRDLGNTIYF. CDR3 coding DNA: TGTGCCAGCAGCTTCGCCGGGACATTCCGGGATTTGGGAAACACCATATATTTT. The J gene is TRBJ1-3, the V gene TRBV7-9; the D gene is possibly TRBD1 (6 bases). The CDR3 sequence is 18 residues long. V was shortened by 3 bases and J by 4 bases, with 22 bases between the two germline ends. Looked up from germline, CDR1 is SEHNR and CDR2 is FQNEAQ (reference sequence).

The chain links TRBV7-3 to TRBJ1-3; the match to TRBD1 covers 7 bases. Germline CDR1 reads SGHTA; CDR2 reads FQGTGA. The CDR3 has 15 amino acids. V trimming: 3 bases; J trimming: 0 bases; junction bases outside the gene matches: 2. DNA for the CDR3: TGTGCCAGCAGCTTCGGGACAGTCTCTGGAAACACCATATATTTT. Its protein product is CASSFGTVSGNTIYF.

This sequence joins TRBV6-4 and TRBJ2-1, with 12 bases aligning to TRBD2. The CDR3 is made up of 17 amino acids. Germline values: CDR1 MRHNA, CDR2 SNTAGT. Trimming cost V 2 bases and J 4 bases; bases outside gene matches: 6. The CDR3 DNA is TGTGCCAGCAGTGACCGCCTAGCGGGAGGGATATACAATGAGCAGTTCTTC. Protein product: CASSDRLAGGIYNEQFF.

V gene TRBV11-2 combines with J gene TRBJ2-7; D is unclear. Germline V gene sequence: CDR1 SGHAT, CDR2 FQNNGV. The CDR3 is 11 amino acids. The V end was cut by 3 bases, the J end by 6 bases, with 6 bases between. CDR3 nucleotide sequence: TGTGCCAGCAGCTTGATGGCCGAGCAGTACTTC. Encoded protein: CASSLMAEQYF. The full variable domain, with the rest looked up from reference TRBV11-2 and TRBJ2-7, is EAGVAQSPRYKIIEKRQSVAFWCNPISGHATLYWYQQILGQGPKLLIQFQNNGVVDDSQLPKDRFSAERLKGVDSTLKIQPAKLEDSAVYLCASSLMAEQYFGPGTRLTVT.